The 19 T cell receptor beta chains given below trace back to one sample, sequenced in a study of T cells expressing NK-cell markers. TCRdb re-analyzed the 5' RACE reads; it lists each CDR3 protein once, without DNA. The table for this sample gives approximately 550,000 distinct CDR3 sequences. Sequencing input: blood T cells: a sorted CD56 or NKG2C T cell subset, CD4+ or CD8+ T cells, or bulk PBMC T cells (not recorded which). Source of these receptors: a man between 18 and 29 years old in good health.

This chain joins TRBV2 and TRBJ2-1. Germline CDR1 is SNHLY and CDR2 is FYNNEI. The CDR3 is made up of 14 amino acids. The CDR3 here is CASSVGASYNEQFF.

The rearrangement uses TRBV6-5 and TRBJ2-3; TCRdb names TRBD2, which stays unverified in the absence of DNA. The CDR3 totals 17 residues. Germline assignment: CDR1 MNHEY and CDR2 SVGAGI. The CDR3 region is CASSYATGRTRADTQYF.

The chain carries TRBV5-1 and TRBJ2-1; TCRdb indicates TRBD2, and absent DNA this call remains unverified. The CDR3 sequence is 17 residues long. CDR1 is SGHRS and CDR2 is YFSETQ in the germline V gene. The CDR3 region is CASSRTGAAGVHNEQFF.

The chain carries TRBV7-8 and TRBJ2-5; the TCRdb call, TRBD1, lacks DNA for checking. CDR1 and CDR2 (germline): SGHVS, FQNEAQ. This CDR3 has 18 amino acids. CDR3 loop: CASSPVRDLEDRWETQYF.

V and J are TRBV7-2 and TRBJ2-3; lacking DNA, the TRBD1 call made by TCRdb goes unchecked. CDR1 SGHTA and CDR2 FQGNSA come from the germline V gene. This CDR3 has 15 residues. CDR3 residues: CASSPWQGSGDTQYF.

The rearrangement uses TRBV20-1 and TRBJ2-5; TCRdb indicates TRBD2, and absent DNA this call remains unverified. Germline assignment: CDR1 DFQATT and CDR2 SNEGSKA (reference sequence). This CDR3 has 20 amino acids. This CDR3 reads CSARDLFGSSGSEYQETQYF.

This chain joins TRBV7-8 and TRBJ2-1; TCRdb's D gene call, TRBD1, goes unchecked for lack of DNA. In germline, CDR1 is SGHVS, CDR2 FQNEAQ. CDR3 length equals 15 residues. This chain's CDR3 is CASSSPGTGMHEQFF.

The chain joins TRBV28 to TRBJ2-2; TCRdb names TRBD1, which stays unverified in the absence of DNA. Germline V CDR1 and CDR2: MDHEN, SYDVKM. CDR3 size: 17 residues. The CDR3 spells CASSSTTGQGDTGELFF.

The chain combines TRBV20-1 with TRBJ2-3; TCRdb's assignment of TRBD2 cannot be checked, as there is no DNA. CDR3 size: 18 residues. Germline values: CDR1 DFQATT, CDR2 SNEGSKA (reference sequence). CDR3 protein: CSASGVFSGSWSTDTQYF.

The V gene is TRBV9, the J gene TRBJ2-1; TCRdb gives TRBD2 as the D gene, but with no DNA this cannot be confirmed. The CDR3 extends over 16 amino acids. Germline-derived CDR1 and CDR2 are SGDLS and YYNGEE. The CDR3 spells CASSRGLAVSYNEQFF.

The CDR3 is CASSQELGEYNEQFF. The chain is built from TRBV4-3 and TRBJ2-1; the D gene TCRdb calls, TRBD2, cannot be checked with no DNA. The CDR3 runs to 15 residues. Germline lookup yields CDR1 LGHNA and CDR2 YSLEER.

V is TRBV5-6 and J is TRBJ2-2; TCRdb gives TRBD2 as the D gene, but with no DNA this cannot be confirmed. The length of the CDR3 is 16 residues. Germline-derived CDR1 and CDR2 are SGHDT and YYEEEE. CDR3 in amino acids: CASSLGLAGDHGELFF.

The rearrangement joins TRBV5-6 to TRBJ1-3; TCRdb's assignment of TRBD1 cannot be checked, as there is no DNA. The CDR3 consists of 14 residues. The germline CDR1 and CDR2 sequences are SGHDT and YYEEEE. The CDR3 reads CASNEGAAGNTIYF.

The chain joins TRBV12-3 or TRBV12-4 to TRBJ2-3; TCRdb's assignment of TRBD2 cannot be checked, as there is no DNA. This CDR3 region has 17 residues. CDR3 sequence reads: CASRRREGPGSPDTQYF.

The rearrangement links TRBV5-1 to TRBJ1-1. The CDR3 totals 14 residues. CDR1 is SGHRS and CDR2 is YFSETQ in the germline V gene. CDR3: CASSLITRNTEAFF.

The chain links TRBV5-5 to TRBJ2-5. The CDR3 loop spans 11 amino acids. Germline V gene sequence: CDR1 SGHKS, CDR2 YYEKEE (reference sequence). This CDR3 is CASTAQETQYF. The entire variable domain, with the rest obtained from reference TRBV5-5 and TRBJ2-5, is as follows: DAGVTQSPTHLIKTRGQQVTLRCSPISGHKSVSWYQQVLGQGPQFIFQYYEKEERGRGNFPDRFSARQFPNYSSELNVNALLLGDSALYLCASTAQETQYFGPGTRLLVL.

V gene TRBV29-1 combines with J gene TRBJ2-3; lacking DNA, the TRBD2 call made by TCRdb goes unchecked. CDR3 length equals 15 residues. From germline, CDR1 is SQVTM and CDR2 ANQGSEA. This chain's CDR3 is CSVEGLAGAPDTQYF.

The chain is built from TRBV5-1 and TRBJ2-3; the D call of TRBD1 rests on TCRdb alone, since no DNA is present to check it. Germline loops: CDR1 SGHRS, CDR2 YFSETQ. The CDR3 consists of 15 residues. CDR3 protein: CASSFDRGRADTQYF.

This chain links TRBV7-3 with TRBJ2-1; TCRdb selects TRBD2, and the lack of DNA leaves this call unchecked. The CDR3 extends over 17 amino acids. In germline, CDR1 is SGHTA, CDR2 FQGTGA. The CDR3 loop reads CASSLTGLAASYNEQFF.